Each of the 30 T cell receptor beta chains below was sequenced from the same sample in a study of beta chain features in type 1 diabetes. The study reverse transcribed the entire isolated RNA, so it sequenced expressed TCRB transcripts. The repertoire was sequenced with immunoSEQ multiplex PCR; TCRdb's copy has only in-frame clones and lacks some. The sample holds about 160,000 clones, about 9.1% seen once. Sequencing used central memory CD4+ T cells from blood. The receptors shown here come from a young woman in good health.

This clone was counted a few times. The DNA for the CDR3 is TGTGCCAGCACGGGACTAGCGGGAGATGAGCAGTTCTTC. It translates to CASTGLAGDEQFF. This chain connects TRBV27 to TRBJ2-1; 14 bases match TRBD2. J lost 8 bases, V lost 7 bases, and 1 base had no gene match. This CDR3 comprises 13 residues. The germline gives CDR1 MNHEY, CDR2 SMNVEV (reference sequence).

This clone has only a few counts. The gene calls are TRBV7-9 and TRBJ2-7, with 7 bases lining up with TRBD1. CDR3 length equals 14 residues. Per the germline V gene, CDR1 is SEHNR and CDR2 is FQNEAQ (reference sequence). Trimming took 5 bases from V and 3 from J; bases not matched to a gene: 7. CDR3 coding DNA: TGTGCCAGCAGCCTCACGGGACAGAACTACGAGCAGTACTTC. It specifies CASSLTGQNYEQYF.

The genes are TRBV6-5 and TRBJ1-1; D unclear. V gave up 2 bases and J gave up 6 bases, with 7 bases separating them. Germline lookup yields CDR1 MNHEY and CDR2 SVGAGI. The CDR3 sequence is 12 residues long. Here the CDR3 reads CASSYRGSEAFF. As DNA, the CDR3 is TGTGCCAGCAGTTACAGAGGATCTGAAGCTTTCTTT.

This clone was seen only a few times. The V call is TRBV2, the J call TRBJ1-5; D remains ambiguous. Between the trimmed V and J ends, which lost 6 bases and 9 bases, there was a span of 9 bases. Germline V lookup: CDR1 SNHLY, CDR2 FYNNEI. The CDR3 consists of 11 residues. CDR3 protein: CASRASGPQHF. CDR3 in DNA: TGTGCCAGCAGGGCAAGTGGGCCCCAGCATTTT. Filled out from reference TRBV2 and TRBJ1-5, the complete variable domain reads EPEVTQTPSHQVTQMGQEVILRCVPISNHLYFYWYRQILGQKVEFLVSFYNNEISEKSEIFDDQFSVERPDGSNFTLKIRSTKLEDSAMYFCASRASGPQHFGDGTRLSIL.

V and J are TRBV19 and TRBJ2-7; TRBD1 aligns across 9 bases. The germline V gene has CDR1 LNHDA and CDR2 SQIVND (reference sequence). V lost 5 bases and J lost 1; bases outside the gene matches: 9. The CDR3 totals 16 residues. The chain's CDR3 is CASSAIPGQGSYEQYF. The CDR3 region has the DNA TGTGCCAGTAGTGCGATACCGGGACAGGGATCCTACGAGCAGTACTTC.

This clone was observed many times. The gene calls are TRBV7-9 and TRBJ1-1; 9 bases are shared with TRBD1. Germline CDR1 is SEHNR and CDR2 is FQNEAQ (reference sequence). J lost 12 bases, V lost 4 bases, and 9 bases had no gene match. The CDR3 sequence is 13 residues long. Written as DNA, the CDR3 is TGTGCCAGCAGCTCCACAGGGGGCGCCGTCCCTTTCTTT. Protein sequence: CASSSTGGAVPFF.

This clone came up a few times. The genes are TRBV18 and TRBJ1-4, with 9 nucleotides matching TRBD1. Looked up from germline, CDR1 is KGHSH and CDR2 is LQKENI. The CDR3 totals 17 residues. V shed 0 bases, J shed 0 bases, and the junction held 2 bases outside the gene matches. The CDR3 nucleotides are TGTGCCAGCTCACCACCGGGGGACAGGGCAACTAATGAAAAACTGTTTTTT. Translated: CASSPPGDRATNEKLFF.

The chain joins TRBV4-3 to TRBJ1-3; the match to TRBD1 covers 8 bases. From germline, CDR1 is LGHNA and CDR2 YSLEER. The ends lost 1 base at V and 4 bases at J; junction bases unmatched: 9. The CDR3 covers 17 residues. CDR3 in DNA: TGCGCCAGCAGCCAAGGCCCGGGACAGGTGTACGGAAACACCATATATTTT. Amino acid sequence: CASSQGPGQVYGNTIYF.

This clone was counted between two and nine times. The V call is TRBV9, the J call TRBJ1-5; TRBD1 aligns across 7 bases. The CDR3 has 14 residues. CDR1 and CDR2 from the germline V gene are SGDLS and YYNGEE. J was trimmed by 15 bases and V by 3 bases; bases with no gene match: 15. The CDR3 here is CASSDQTNRGELHF. The CDR3 nucleotides read TGTGCCAGCAGCGACCAAACCAACAGGGGAGAATTGCATTTT.

This chain links TRBV4-1 with TRBJ1-1; no reliable D call. The germline V and J ends were trimmed by 3 bases and 7 bases, with 12 bases remaining between them. Germline lookup yields CDR1 MGHRA and CDR2 YSYEKL. This CDR3 has 13 amino acids. The CDR3 protein is CASSQNPEGEAFF. Here the CDR3 DNA reads TGCGCCAGCAGCCAGAACCCCGAGGGTGAAGCTTTCTTT.

This clone came up a few times. This chain uses TRBV5-4 with TRBJ1-2; TRBD1 matches 10 bases. CDR3 length: 15 residues. Germline V gene data show CDR1 as SGHNT and CDR2 as YYREEE (reference sequence). The junction had 9 bases not matched to a gene; V was cut back by 4 bases and J by 6 bases. This chain's CDR3 is CASSTGTGERNGYTF. CDR3 nucleotide sequence: TGTGCCAGCAGCACTGGGACAGGGGAAAGAAATGGCTACACCTTC.

The chain carries TRBV2 and TRBJ2-1, with TRBD1 identical over 10 bases. The junction had 11 bases not matched to a gene; V was cut back by 3 bases and J by 15 bases. This CDR3 has 14 amino acids. Germline loops: CDR1 SNHLY, CDR2 FYNNEI. The CDR3 coding sequence is TGTGCCAGCAGTGAGGGACAGGGGCCCTCTAAACGGTTCTTC. Protein product: CASSEGQGPSKRFF.

This clone has a handful of counts. The chain recombines TRBV2 with TRBJ2-4; perhaps TRBD2 as D (5 bases). Trimming took off 8 bases at V and 2 bases at J, with 10 bases between the two ends. This CDR3 is 13 amino acids long. Germline CDR1 SNHLY, CDR2 FYNNEI. In DNA form, the CDR3 reads TGTGCCAGCTCCGGGGAGACCAAAAACATTCAGTACTTC. This translates into CASSGETKNIQYF. The full variable domain, rest sourced from reference TRBV2 and TRBJ2-4, is EPEVTQTPSHQVTQMGQEVILRCVPISNHLYFYWYRQILGQKVEFLVSFYNNEISEKSEIFDDQFSVERPDGSNFTLKIRSTKLEDSAMYFCASSGETKNIQYFGAGTRLSVL.

The sample holds a few counts of this clone. The chain is built from TRBV5-1 and TRBJ2-5; possibly TRBD2 for D (6 bases). Germline loops: CDR1 SGHRS, CDR2 YFSETQ. The CDR3 consists of 14 residues. V lost 0 bases to trimming and J lost 4 bases, with 10 bases between them. The CDR3 DNA reads TGCGCCAGCAGCTTGGGGCCCGGGGGAGAGACCCAGTACTTC. Protein: CASSLGPGGETQYF.

The V and J genes are TRBV9 and TRBJ1-2; 9 bases line up with TRBD1. The CDR3 spans 13 residues. The germline CDR1 and CDR2 sequences are SGDLS and YYNGEE. Losses at the gene ends were 4 bases for V and 8 bases for J; bases not matched to a gene: 6. The CDR3 DNA reads as TGTGCCAGCAGCCTGAGGGACAGGGTGGGCTACACCTTC. Translating gives CASSLRDRVGYTF.

This clone was detected only a few times. V usage is TRBV10-2 and J usage is TRBJ2-5; D is possibly TRBD2 (6 bases). Between the trimmed V and J ends, which lost 6 bases and 0 bases, there was a span of 8 bases. There are 13 residues in the CDR3. In germline, CDR1 is WSHSY, CDR2 SAAADI. CDR3 in DNA: TGCGCCAGCAGGTCTAGCGACCAAGAGACCCAGTACTTC. It is translated as CASRSSDQETQYF.

Ten or more counts support this clone. This chain uses TRBV7-9 with TRBJ2-2; TRBD2 matches 9 bases. The V and J ends lost 2 bases and 7 bases, in that order; junction bases with no gene match: 2. CDR1 and CDR2 (germline): SEHNR, FQNEAQ (reference sequence). The length of the CDR3 is 14 residues. CDR3 amino acids: CASSLLAGIGELFF. CDR3 bases: TGTGCCAGCAGCTTACTAGCGGGAATCGGGGAGCTGTTTTTT.

The chain recombines TRBV4-2 with TRBJ2-1, with 9 bases lining up with TRBD1. Germline loops: CDR1 LGHNA, CDR2 YNFKEQ. The junction had 4 bases not matched to a gene; V was cut back by 5 bases and J by 8 bases. This CDR3 contains 13 residues. The CDR3 loop is CASSNTGGDEQFF. The CDR3 coding sequence is TGTGCCAGCAGCAATACAGGGGGCGATGAGCAGTTCTTC.

This chain joins TRBV30 and TRBJ1-3; D unclear. The germline V gene encodes CDR1 GTSNPN and CDR2 SVGIG (reference sequence). The V and J ends lost 5 bases and 2 bases respectively, with 4 bases between them. The CDR3 is made up of 11 amino acids. CDR3 in amino acids: CAWGPGNTIYF. The CDR3 DNA is TGTGCCTGGGGGCCTGGAAACACCATATATTTT.

The V gene is TRBV9, the J gene TRBJ2-2, with D perhaps TRBD1 (6 bases). The CDR3 runs to 16 residues. V shed 6 bases and J shed 1 base, with 16 bases lying between them. CDR1 SGDLS and CDR2 YYNGEE come from the germline V gene. In nucleotides, the CDR3 is TGTGCCAGCAACTTGGGGGCACTAGGGAACACCGGGGAGCTGTTTTTT. Its protein product is CASNLGALGNTGELFF.

This sequence joins TRBV5-6 and TRBJ2-6; 8 nucleotides agree with TRBD1. V lost 4 bases to trimming and J lost 2 bases; unmatched junction nucleotides: 2. The germline V gene encodes CDR1 SGHDT and CDR2 YYEEEE. The CDR3 loop spans 15 amino acids. The CDR3, as DNA: TGTGCCAGCAGCCACAGGGGGGCTGGGGCCAACGTCCTGACTTTC. Amino acid sequence: CASSHRGAGANVLTF.

The rearrangement joins TRBV5-1 to TRBJ1-1; D remains ambiguous. V was cut by 4 bases and J by 4 bases, with 5 bases left in between. The germline V gene encodes CDR1 SGHRS and CDR2 YFSETQ. The CDR3 is 11 residues long. CDR3 residues: CASSDFTEAFF. The DNA of the CDR3 is TGCGCCAGCAGCGACTTCACTGAAGCTTTCTTT. The full variable domain, in which reference TRBV5-1 and TRBJ1-1 provide the parts outside the CDR3, is KAGVTQTPRYLIKTRGQQVTLSCSPISGHRSVSWYQQTPGQGLQFLFEYFSETQRNKGNFPGRFSGRQFSNSRSEMNVSTLELGDSALYLCASSDFTEAFFGQGTRLTVV.

The genes are TRBV11-2 and TRBJ1-1, with D possibly matching TRBD1 (6 bases). Germline CDR1 and CDR2: SGHAT and FQNNGV. This CDR3 is 14 amino acids long. Trimming pared 5 bases from V and 2 bases from J, leaving 12 bases between. The CDR3 DNA reads TGTGCCAGCAGCGCCCGACAGGCCAACACTGAAGCTTTCTTT. Protein: CASSARQANTEAFF.

In its sample, this clone was seen a few times. V is TRBV6-1 and J is TRBJ2-4; 10 bases agree with TRBD1. Germline lookup yields CDR1 MNHNS and CDR2 SASEGT. The CDR3 sequence is 13 residues long. V was clipped by 6 bases and J by 6 bases; unmatched bases: 2. CDR3 DNA: TGTGCCAGCAGCGGGGACAGGGGAAACATTCAGTACTTC. Translating gives CASSGDRGNIQYF.

This clone was counted only a few times. DNA for the CDR3: TGTGCCAGTAGTACTAAGAACTCAAATACCAATCAGCCCCAGCATTTT. As protein: CASSTKNSNTNQPQHF. J is TRBJ1-5 and V is TRBV19; D gene ambiguous. The CDR3 is 16 residues long. Germline CDR1 and CDR2: LNHDA and SQIVND (reference sequence). The V gene lost 4 bases and the J gene lost 3 bases, with 16 bases spanning the gap.

The chain couples TRBV11-2 to TRBJ2-3; a weak D match, TRBD2 (5 bases). The CDR3 length is 11 residues. Per germline, CDR1 SGHAT and CDR2 FQNNGV. With 5 bases removed from V and 9 bases from J, the gap between germline ends came to 9 bases. Here the CDR3 DNA reads TGTGCCAGCAGCAGGGAGAGCACGCAGTATTTT. Residues: CASSRESTQYF.

This chain connects TRBV2 to TRBJ2-7, with 7 bases identical to TRBD1. Germline V gives CDR1 SNHLY, CDR2 FYNNEI. This CDR3 comprises 14 residues. V trimming: 5 bases; J trimming: 5 bases; junction bases outside the gene matches: 9. CDR3 DNA: TGTGCCAGCAGTCTTACAGGGGCCGTAAACGAGCAGTACTTC. It specifies CASSLTGAVNEQYF.

This clone was seen more than once but under ten times. The genes are TRBV14 and TRBJ2-7; the match to TRBD1 covers 7 bases. The CDR3 loop spans 15 amino acids. Trimming at V came to 4 bases and at J to 1 base, leaving 7 bases not matched to a gene. Germline lookup yields CDR1 SGHDN and CDR2 FVKESK. The CDR3 loop reads CASSRRQGLSYEQYF. The DNA for the CDR3 is TGTGCCAGCAGCCGACGACAGGGCCTTTCCTACGAGCAGTACTTC.

This clone has a handful of counts. The chain is built from TRBV11-2 and TRBJ2-2; TRBD1 aligns across 7 bases. The CDR3 has 15 amino acids. Trimming took 5 bases from V and 9 from J; bases not matched to a gene: 12. Looked up from germline, CDR1 is SGHAT and CDR2 is FQNNGV. CDR3 nucleotides: TGTGCCAGCAGCGCCGTAGGGGGCCCAAACCGGGAGCTGTTTTTT. Protein sequence: CASSAVGGPNRELFF.

The chain recombines TRBV25-1 with TRBJ2-2, with D possibly matching TRBD2 (7 bases). Trimming pared 7 bases from V and 4 bases from J, leaving 16 bases between. This CDR3 is 15 amino acids long. The V gene's germline CDR1 is MGHDK and CDR2 SYGVNS. The CDR3 is CASMGGGSGTGELFF. The CDR3, as DNA: TGTGCCAGCATGGGGGGCGGGAGTGGCACCGGGGAGCTGTTTTTT. Using reference TRBV25-1 and TRBJ2-2 for the parts outside the CDR3, the full variable domain is EADIYQTPRYLVIGTGKKITLECSQTMGHDKMYWYQQDPGMELHLIHYSYGVNSTEKGDLSSESTVSRIRTEHFPLTLESARPSHTSQYLCASMGGGSGTGELFFGEGSRLTVL.